This TCR beta chain was captured in a study of metastatic and nonmetastatic thyroid tumors. About the study: The study looked at repertoires side by side in blood and in tumor or nodule tissue from malignant and benign thyroid patients.

Each patient came to thyroid surgery without any prior treatment (of any kind). The CDR3 runs 14 residues. Germline lookup yields CDR1 LNHDA and CDR2 SQIVND (reference sequence). Trimming stripped 8 bases from V and 0 bases from J, with 11 bases between. Using MiXCR, TCRdb reanalyzed the PCR reads. The data contain 15,000 to 20,000 clones, 21% of them singletons. This clone was found many times. Sequenced: tumor tissue. The chain combines TRBV19 with TRBJ1-5; weak D call: TRBD1 (6 bases). This receptor was identified in a female donor with papillary thyroid cancer or a benign thyroid nodule (not recorded which). Some clones in this sample may be carry-over from other donors' samples. In DNA form, the CDR3 reads TGTGCCAGTCACAGGGACCATAGCAATCAGCCCCAGCATTTT. Translation: CASHRDHSNQPQHF.